This T cell receptor beta chain was retrieved from a study of T cells in Graves' hyperthyroidism and ophthalmopathy. This clonotype has a handful of counts. PBMCs were derived from about 10 ml fresh peripheral blood. There were TCR beta CDR3 regions amplified from RNA transcripts. TCR CDR3 underwent first-round RT-PCR with the HTBI primer set. Each CDR3 protein is one row after TCRdb ran MiXCR on the multiplex PCR reads. The repertoire consists of hundreds of thousands of distinct CDR3 sequences, with roughly 17% occurring once and the leading ten covering 3.8%. Source material: blood. This receptor was obtained from a woman aged 25 to 39 with Graves' hyperthyroidism.

The CDR3 DNA reads TGTGCCAGTAGTATCCGGACGGACTATGGCTACACCTTC. Protein sequence: CASSIRTDYGYTF. The gene calls are TRBV19 and TRBJ1-2, with D unresolved. V was pared by 3 bases and J by 3 bases, with 8 bases between. The CDR3 consists of 13 residues. The germline V gene has CDR1 LNHDA and CDR2 SQIVND (reference sequence).